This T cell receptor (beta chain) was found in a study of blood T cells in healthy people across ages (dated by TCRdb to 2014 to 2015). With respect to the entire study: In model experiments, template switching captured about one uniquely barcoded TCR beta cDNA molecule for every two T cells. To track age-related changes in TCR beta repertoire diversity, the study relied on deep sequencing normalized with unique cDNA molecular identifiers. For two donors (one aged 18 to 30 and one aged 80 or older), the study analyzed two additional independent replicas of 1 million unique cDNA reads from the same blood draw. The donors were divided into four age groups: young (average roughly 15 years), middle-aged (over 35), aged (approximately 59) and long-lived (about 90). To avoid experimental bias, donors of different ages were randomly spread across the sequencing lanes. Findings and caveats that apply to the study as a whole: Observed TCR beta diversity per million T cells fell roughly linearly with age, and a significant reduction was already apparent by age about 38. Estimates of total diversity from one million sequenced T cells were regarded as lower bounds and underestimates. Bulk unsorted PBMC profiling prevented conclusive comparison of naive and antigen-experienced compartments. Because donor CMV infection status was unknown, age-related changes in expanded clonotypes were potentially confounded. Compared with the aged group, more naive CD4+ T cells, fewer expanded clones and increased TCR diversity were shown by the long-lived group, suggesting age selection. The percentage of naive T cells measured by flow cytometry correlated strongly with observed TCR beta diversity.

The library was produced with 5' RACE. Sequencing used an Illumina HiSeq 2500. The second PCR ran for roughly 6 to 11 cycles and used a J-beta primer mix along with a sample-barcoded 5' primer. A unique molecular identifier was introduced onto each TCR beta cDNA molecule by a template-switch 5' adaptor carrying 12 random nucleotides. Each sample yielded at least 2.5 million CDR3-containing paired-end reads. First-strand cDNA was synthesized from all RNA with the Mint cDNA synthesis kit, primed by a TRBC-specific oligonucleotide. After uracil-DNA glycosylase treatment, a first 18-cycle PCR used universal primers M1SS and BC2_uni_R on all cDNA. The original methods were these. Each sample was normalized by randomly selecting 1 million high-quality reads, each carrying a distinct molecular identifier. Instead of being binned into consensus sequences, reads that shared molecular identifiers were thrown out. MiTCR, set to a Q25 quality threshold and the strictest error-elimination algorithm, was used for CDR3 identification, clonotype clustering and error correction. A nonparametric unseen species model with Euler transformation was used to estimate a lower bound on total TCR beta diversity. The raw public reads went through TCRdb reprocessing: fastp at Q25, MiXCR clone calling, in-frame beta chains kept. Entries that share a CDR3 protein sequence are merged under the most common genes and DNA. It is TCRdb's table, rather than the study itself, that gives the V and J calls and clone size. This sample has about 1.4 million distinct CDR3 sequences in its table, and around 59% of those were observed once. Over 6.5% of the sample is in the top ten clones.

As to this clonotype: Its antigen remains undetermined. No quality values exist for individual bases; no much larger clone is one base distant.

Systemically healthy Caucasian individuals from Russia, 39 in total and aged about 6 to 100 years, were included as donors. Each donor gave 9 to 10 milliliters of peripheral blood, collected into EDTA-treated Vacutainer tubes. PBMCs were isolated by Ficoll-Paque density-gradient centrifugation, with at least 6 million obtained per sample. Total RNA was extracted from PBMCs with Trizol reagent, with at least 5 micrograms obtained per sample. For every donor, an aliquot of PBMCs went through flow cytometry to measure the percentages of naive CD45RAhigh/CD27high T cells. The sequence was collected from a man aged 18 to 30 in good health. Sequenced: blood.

At the DNA level, the sequence is TGCGCCAGCAGCCAAGAACAGCGGGGTGGCTTGTACGAGCAGTACTTC. Translated, it reads CASSQEQRGGLYEQYF. The chain is encoded by TRBV4-1 joined to TRBJ2-7; 7 central bases correspond to TRBD2. The CDR3, cysteine through phenylalanine, is 16 amino acids long. Just the 48-base CDR3 DNA is kept, in frame starting at base 1. For this chain, trimming is 0 bases at the V end and 4 bases at the J end, and the number of junction bases without a gene match is 9. CDR1 MGHRA and CDR2 YSYEKL are derived from the germline V gene.